A single sample is the source of the 10 T cell receptor beta chains below, sequenced in a study of beta chain features in type 1 diabetes. Points from the study as a whole: Among patients with Type 1 diabetes, TCRB CDR3s were moderately but significantly shorter in every one of the four CD4+ subsets.

Antigens of these TCRs are unknown. Sequencing targeted expressed TCRB transcripts, as all isolated RNA had been reverse transcribed. Clones were sequenced by immunoSEQ multiplex PCR, and TCRdb holds only the in-frame ones, with some missing. Among about 150,000 clones listed, approximately 10% were seen once. The sequenced material came from central memory CD4+ T cells from blood. These receptors originate from a man between 25 and 39 years old with type 1 diabetes.

This rearrangement joins TRBV19 to TRBJ2-7; tentative D call: TRBD1 (5 bases). Germline CDR1 is LNHDA and CDR2 is SQIVND (reference sequence). This CDR3 has 14 residues. V lost 4 bases and J lost 5, with 15 bases in between. The CDR3 bases are TGTGCCAGTAGTACCTCACAGGCGTCCCACGAGCAGTACTTC. Translating gives CASSTSQASHEQYF.

This clone was recorded a few times. This chain connects TRBV9 to TRBJ2-3, with unresolved D. CDR3 length: 15 residues. Trimming took off 0 bases at V and 4 bases at J, with 12 bases between the two ends. The germline V gene has CDR1 SGDLS and CDR2 YYNGEE. The CDR3 sequence: CASSVGTLRADTQYF. The DNA for the CDR3 is TGTGCCAGCAGCGTAGGAACCCTACGGGCAGATACGCAGTATTTT.

The chain links TRBV7-3 to TRBJ1-3; D gene unclear. Germline-derived CDR1 and CDR2 are SGHTA and FQGTGA. V was pared by 5 bases and J by 4 bases, with 9 bases between. The CDR3 runs 13 residues. The CDR3 region has the DNA TGTGCCAGCAGCCTGAGAAAGGGAAACACCATATATTTT. Translation: CASSLRKGNTIYF.

The rearrangement uses TRBV11-2 and TRBJ2-5; maybe TRBD1 (6 bases). The CDR3 is made up of 14 amino acids. Germline values: CDR1 SGHAT, CDR2 FQNNGV. V was pared by 5 bases and J by 5 bases, with 15 bases between. In DNA form, the CDR3 reads TGTGCCAGCAGCCCCCAGGGGCGTAGGGAGACCCAGTACTTC. It encodes CASSPQGRRETQYF.

The chain is built from TRBV15 and TRBJ1-1, with a tentative D call TRBD1 (5 bases). This CDR3 has 13 residues. In germline, CDR1 is LNHNV, CDR2 YYDKDF (reference sequence). V dropped 5 bases and J dropped 2 bases, with 9 bases sitting between them. CDR3 amino acids: CATSEQVNTEAFF. The CDR3 DNA follows: TGTGCCACCAGCGAACAGGTTAACACTGAAGCTTTCTTT.

The chain is built from TRBV28 and TRBJ2-1; a possible D gene is TRBD1 (6 bases). Trimming left V 4 bases short and J 8 bases short, with 21 bases between. Per the germline V gene, CDR1 is MDHEN and CDR2 is SYDVKM. This CDR3 comprises 16 residues. The chain's CDR3 is CASSSSTGPSGHEQFF. The CDR3 nucleotides read TGTGCCAGCAGTTCCTCGACAGGCCCCTCTGGGCATGAGCAGTTCTTC.

V usage is TRBV7-3 and J usage is TRBJ2-1; 7 positions match TRBD1. Germline trimming cut 5 bases from V and 4 bases from J; bases unmatched to any gene: 8. CDR1 and CDR2 (germline): SGHTA, FQGTGA. The CDR3 runs to 15 residues. CDR3 loop: CASSPTGSHYNEQFF. CDR3 nucleotides: TGTGCCAGCAGCCCGACAGGGTCACATTACAATGAGCAGTTCTTC. Using reference TRBV7-3 and TRBJ2-1 for the parts outside the CDR3, the full variable domain is GAGVSQTPSNKVTEKGKYVELRCDPISGHTALYWYRQSLGQGPEFLIYFQGTGAADDSGLPNDRFFAVRPEGSVSTLKIQRTERGDSAVYLCASSPTGSHYNEQFFGPGTRLTVL.

This clone appeared a few times. The V gene is TRBV14, the J gene TRBJ2-5; possibly TRBD2 for D (6 bases). The CDR3 extends over 14 amino acids. Germline V gene lookup returns CDR1 SGHDN and CDR2 FVKESK. The germline V and J ends were trimmed by 8 bases and 5 bases, with 18 bases remaining between them. The CDR3 bases are TGTGCCAGCTCTAAAGCGGGCTCCTCGGAGACCCAGTACTTC. Protein product: CASSKAGSSETQYF.

This chain uses TRBV20-1 with TRBJ1-3, with a tentative D call TRBD1 (5 bases). Germline V gene sequence: CDR1 DFQATT, CDR2 SNEGSKA (reference sequence). This CDR3 has 11 residues. V was cut by 6 bases and J by 4 bases, with 7 bases left in between. The CDR3: CSARGGNTIYF. The DNA of the CDR3 is TGCAGTGCAAGGGGAGGAAACACCATATATTTT.

This clone was observed a handful of times. This chain uses TRBV30 with TRBJ1-3; a weak D match, TRBD1 (6 bases). Trimming left V 4 bases short and J 2 bases short, with 9 bases between. The CDR3 is 13 amino acids. Germline lookup yields CDR1 GTSNPN and CDR2 SVGIG (reference sequence). The CDR3 nucleotides are TGTGCCTGGATGACAGGAGCTGGAAACACCATATATTTT. This translates into CAWMTGAGNTIYF.